This T cell receptor beta chain was recovered during a study of blood T cell repertoires in COVID-19. The protocol was immunoSEQ multiplex PCR, while the TCRdb copy is restricted to in-frame clones and leaves out a portion. The sample records roughly 40,000 clones, 83% being singletons. Germline-derived CDR1 and CDR2 are SGHNT and YYREEE (reference sequence). This CDR3 has 14 residues. Trimming shortened V by 0 bases and J by 5 bases, and 11 bases separated the two germline ends. The rearrangement links TRBV5-4 to TRBJ2-5; D is perhaps TRBD2 (6 bases). The material sequenced was peripheral blood. This receptor was taken from a woman of 80 years or more with active or convalescent COVID-19. The CDR3 DNA reads TGTGCCAGCAGCTTGGCGGGGGTCGACGAGACCCAGTACTTC. It encodes CASSLAGVDETQYF.